Below are 20 T cell receptor beta chains sequenced from a single sample in a study of Ad26.COV2.S vaccination and SARS-CoV-2 variants. The sample's treatment: 19 received Ad26.COV2.S at low or high dose, single or two shots; about five received placebo; per-sample allocation not given. Day 63 following the first vaccine or placebo injection was when the samples were taken. The method was immunoSEQ multiplex PCR; TCRdb's version includes in-frame clones alone and lacks a portion of them. The data contain more than 300,000 clones, 86% of them singletons. This specimen was peripheral blood, taken in a trial of Ad26.COV2.S vaccine versus placebo. The receptors stem from a person aged 18-60 years who received the Ad26.COV2.S COVID-19 vaccine or a placebo.

The rearrangement links TRBV4-3 to TRBJ2-4, with D possibly matching TRBD2 (6 bases). V gave up 0 bases and J gave up 3 bases, with 15 bases separating them. This CDR3 has 17 residues. CDR1 is LGHNA and CDR2 is YSLEER in the germline V gene. For the CDR3, the DNA is TGCGCCAGCAGCCAAGATTATGGGGGGTCTGACAAAAACATTCAGTACTTC. This sequence encodes CASSQDYGGSDKNIQYF.

The chain combines TRBV19 with TRBJ1-6, with D hard to call. The CDR3 is made up of 15 amino acids. The germline CDR1 and CDR2 sequences are LNHDA and SQIVND (reference sequence). The germline V and J ends were trimmed by 6 bases and 4 bases, with 13 bases remaining between them. The CDR3: CASRAGSAYNSPLHF. The CDR3 DNA reads TGTGCCAGTAGGGCAGGCTCCGCTTATAATTCACCCCTCCACTTT.

The chain employs TRBV6-5 and TRBJ1-2, with D possibly matching TRBD1 (6 bases). The V end lost 10 bases, the J end lost 2 bases, and 14 bases lay between the germline ends. Per germline, CDR1 MNHEY and CDR2 SVGAGI. The CDR3 consists of 13 residues. The CDR3 DNA reads TGTGCCATAAAACCGACAGGAAACTATGGCTACACCTTC. Translation gives CAIKPTGNYGYTF.

The V gene is TRBV6-5, the J gene TRBJ1-1, with D uncertain. The CDR3 runs to 14 residues. In germline, CDR1 is MNHEY, CDR2 SVGAGI. Trimming cost V 6 bases and J 1 base, with 12 bases left between them. The CDR3 sequence is CASRTTRWNTEAFF. The CDR3 nucleotides are TGTGCCAGCAGAACCACACGGTGGAACACTGAAGCTTTCTTT.

The chain is built from TRBV11-3 and TRBJ2-2; D remains unclear. The V gene lost 2 bases and the J gene lost 4 bases, with 5 bases spanning the gap. The CDR3 contains 13 residues. Germline V lookup: CDR1 SGHNT, CDR2 YENEEA. The CDR3 sequence: CASSLMGTGELFF. The CDR3, as DNA: TGTGCCAGCAGCTTAATGGGCACCGGGGAGCTGTTTTTT.

V gene TRBV2 combines with J gene TRBJ1-4; a possible D gene is TRBD1 (5 bases). The CDR3 spans 16 residues. The germline CDR1 and CDR2 sequences are SNHLY and FYNNEI. V gave up 4 bases and J gave up 4 bases, with 16 bases separating them. The CDR3 region is CASSGEAGLINEKLFF. CDR3 bases: TGTGCCAGCAGTGGGGAAGCGGGACTGATTAATGAAAAACTGTTTTTT.

The V gene is TRBV10-2, the J gene TRBJ2-1; 12 bases agree with TRBD2. This CDR3 has 13 amino acids. Germline assignment: CDR1 WSHSY and CDR2 SAAADI. The V and J ends lost 3 bases and 12 bases, in that order; junction bases with no gene match: 3. The CDR3 region is CASSDQTSGGQFF. In DNA, the CDR3 is TGCGCCAGCAGTGATCAGACTAGCGGGGGGCAGTTCTTC.

This clone appeared a single time. The CDR3 sequence: CARRLPDRASEAFF. As DNA, the CDR3 is TGTGCCCGACGCCTTCCGGACAGGGCTTCTGAAGCTTTCTTT. The V and J genes are TRBV2 and TRBJ1-1; 8 nucleotides match TRBD1. Unmatched junction bases numbered 14, after V lost 11 bases and J lost 6 bases. The CDR3 is made up of 14 amino acids. In germline, CDR1 is SNHLY, CDR2 FYNNEI.

This clone was detected once. This chain connects TRBV20-1 to TRBJ2-3, with D hard to call. Per germline, CDR1 DFQATT and CDR2 SNEGSKA (reference sequence). V was pared by 6 bases and J by 6 bases, with 10 bases between. The CDR3 is 11 residues long. The CDR3 region has the DNA TGCAGTGCAAGGACCATGGATACGCAGTATTTT. This gives the protein CSARTMDTQYF.

The chain links TRBV15 to TRBJ1-5; D unresolved. Germline V gene lookup returns CDR1 LNHNV and CDR2 YYDKDF (reference sequence). V was clipped by 5 bases and J by 6 bases, with 14 bases between them. The CDR3 is 14 amino acids. This CDR3 is CATSGPGWGQPQHF. In DNA form, the CDR3 reads TGTGCCACCAGCGGGCCTGGGTGGGGTCAGCCCCAGCATTTT.

The rearrangement joins TRBV5-4 to TRBJ1-1; possibly TRBD1 for D (5 bases). The CDR3 is made up of 15 amino acids. Trimming left V 4 bases short and J 3 bases short, with 16 bases between. Germline CDR1 and CDR2: SGHNT and YYREEE (reference sequence). The CDR3 loop reads CASSPGLPGDTEAFF. CDR3 sequence (DNA): TGTGCCAGCAGCCCGGGACTCCCGGGGGACACTGAAGCTTTCTTT.

The rearrangement uses TRBV5-5 and TRBJ1-4; 7 bases line up with TRBD1. J was trimmed by 5 bases and V by 4 bases; bases with no gene match: 5. The CDR3 consists of 14 residues. Germline V CDR1 and CDR2: SGHKS, YYEKEE (reference sequence). The CDR3 DNA sequence: TGTGCCAGCAGCCCGGACAGGATAAATGAAAAACTGTTTTTT. Translating it yields CASSPDRINEKLFF.

This chain uses TRBV7-2 with TRBJ1-1; TRBD1 aligns across 8 bases. Germline CDR1 and CDR2: SGHTA and FQGNSA. This CDR3 has 13 residues. Trimming at V came to 3 bases and at J to 4 bases, leaving 1 base not matched to a gene. The CDR3 loop reads CASSFQGATEAFF. CDR3 sequence (DNA): TGTGCCAGCAGCTTCCAGGGGGCCACTGAAGCTTTCTTT.

The gene calls are TRBV7-2 and TRBJ1-3, with unresolved D. The CDR3 sequence is 15 residues long. The V and J ends lost 1 base and 8 bases respectively, with 15 bases between them. In germline, CDR1 is SGHTA, CDR2 FQGNSA. In DNA, the CDR3 is TGTGCCAGCAGCTTAGGTAGCATGGGAGGGTACACCATATATTTT. Its translation is CASSLGSMGGYTIYF.

The CDR3 nucleotides are TGTGCCAGCAGCTCCGGGACTAGCGGGGTTACGCAGTATTTT. This codes for CASSSGTSGVTQYF. The gene calls are TRBV7-9 and TRBJ2-3; 13 nucleotides align to TRBD2. V shed 4 bases, J shed 8 bases, and the junction held 3 bases outside the gene matches. The CDR3 covers 14 residues. CDR1 SEHNR and CDR2 FQNEAQ come from the germline V gene (reference sequence).

The genes are TRBV30 and TRBJ1-2; TRBD1 matches at 7 bases. CDR1 is GTSNPN and CDR2 is SVGIG in the germline V gene (reference sequence). V shed 0 bases, J shed 4 bases, and the junction held 8 bases outside the gene matches. The CDR3 loop spans 15 amino acids. This chain's CDR3 is CAWSVEGGASYGYTF. The CDR3 nucleotides are TGTGCCTGGAGTGTCGAAGGGGGCGCGAGCTATGGCTACACCTTC.

The J gene is TRBJ2-5, the V gene TRBV2, with 10 bases lining up with TRBD1. Germline-derived CDR1 and CDR2 are SNHLY and FYNNEI. V was pared by 6 bases and J by 5 bases, with 12 bases of the junction left unmatched. This CDR3 comprises 16 residues. The CDR3 spells CASSRYYGTGDETQYF. The CDR3 nucleotides read TGTGCCAGCAGCCGATATTATGGGACAGGGGATGAGACCCAGTACTTC.

The count of this clone is one. This chain links TRBV7-3 with TRBJ2-1, with TRBD2 matching 10 bases. J gave up 7 bases and V 5 bases, and 11 bases lay outside the gene matches. Germline CDR1 SGHTA, CDR2 FQGTGA. This CDR3 is 16 amino acids long. This CDR3 is CASSPINSGGINEQFF. CDR3 nucleotides: TGTGCCAGCAGCCCCATTAATAGCGGGGGGATTAATGAGCAGTTCTTC.

CDR3 region: CASSASGQALNTIYF. CDR3 nucleotide sequence: TGTGCCAGCAGTGCTTCGGGACAGGCACTGAACACCATATATTTT. This chain joins TRBV25-1 and TRBJ1-3; 8 bases agree with TRBD1. The germline CDR1 and CDR2 sequences are MGHDK and SYGVNS. The CDR3 loop spans 15 amino acids. With 4 bases clipped from V and 7 bases from J, the junction kept 9 bases outside the gene matches.

The chain couples TRBV10-3 to TRBJ1-2; D is possibly TRBD1 (6 bases). V lost 10 bases to trimming and J lost 4 bases, with 10 bases between them. Germline CDR1 and CDR2: ENHRY and SYGVKD. The CDR3 covers 11 residues. The CDR3 loop reads CATRGSYGYTF. DNA for the CDR3: TGTGCCACCAGGGGTAGCTATGGCTACACCTTC.